These 10 T cell receptor beta chains share one sample of origin, sequenced in a study of blood T cell repertoires in COVID-19 (dated by TCRdb to 2019 to 2021). To prepare the library, the immunoSEQ multiplex PCR assay was applied. TCRdb stores this immuneACCESS table with in-frame sequences only. Part of the clones is absent; in the studies checked, under half of the shortfall reflects unresolved V genes, and no reason is known for the rest. Within this sample are 160,000 or so clones, with more than 75% of them counted one time only. The top ten hold roughly 1.2% of the sample. Specimen: PBMCs or T cells enriched from blood (not recorded which). These receptor sequences come from a human donor with acute COVID-19. The donor label of this sample is uncertain.

The genes are TRBV20-1 and TRBJ2-1, with TRBD2 matching 13 bases. Trimming cost V 3 bases and J 1 base; bases outside gene matches: 3. Germline CDR1 and CDR2: DFQATT and SNEGSKA (reference sequence). CDR3 length: 16 residues. CDR3 in amino acids: CSASRLAGGSYNEQFF. The CDR3 coding sequence is TGCAGTGCTAGTAGACTAGCGGGGGGTTCCTACAATGAGCAGTTCTTC.

The chain is built from TRBV30 and TRBJ1-2; possibly TRBD1 for D (6 bases). The length of the CDR3 is 13 residues. V lost 5 bases to trimming and J lost 5 bases, with 15 bases between them. Germline loops: CDR1 GTSNPN, CDR2 SVGIG (reference sequence). CDR3 DNA sequence: TGTGCCTGGCGACAGGCAGCCTCTTATGGCTACACCTTC. Its translation is CAWRQAASYGYTF.

The chain links TRBV5-1 to TRBJ2-7; maybe TRBD2 (6 bases). Trimming removed 5 bases from V and 2 bases from J, with 11 bases in between. Germline values: CDR1 SGHRS, CDR2 YFSETQ. The CDR3 spans 13 residues. The CDR3 nucleotides are TGCGCCAGCAGGGAGGGGTCGACCTACGAGCAGTACTTC. It is translated as CASREGSTYEQYF.

V and J are TRBV5-6 and TRBJ1-1, with D perhaps TRBD1 (5 bases). This CDR3 has 13 residues. V lost 0 bases, J lost 5 bases, and 8 bases lay in between. Germline loops: CDR1 SGHDT, CDR2 YYEEEE. CDR3 in amino acids: CASSLAEGTEAFF. The CDR3 DNA is TGTGCCAGCAGCTTGGCGGAGGGGACTGAAGCTTTCTTT.

The chain joins TRBV5-4 to TRBJ1-3, with unresolved D. The CDR3 has 14 residues. V lost 3 bases, J lost 2 bases, and 9 bases lay in between. From germline, CDR1 is SGHNT and CDR2 YYREEE (reference sequence). The CDR3 region has the DNA TGTGCCAGCAGCTCTACAGATACTGGAAACACCATATATTTT. It encodes CASSSTDTGNTIYF.

The CDR3 protein is CASSLAGTADNEQFF. DNA for the CDR3: TGCGCCAGCAGCTTGGCTGGGACAGCGGACAATGAGCAGTTCTTC. The rearrangement links TRBV5-1 to TRBJ2-1, with 7 nucleotides matching TRBD1. CDR3 size: 15 residues. CDR1 and CDR2 from the germline V gene are SGHRS and YFSETQ. The junction had 5 bases not matched to a gene; V was cut back by 0 bases and J by 5 bases. The full variable domain, its missing parts supplied by reference TRBV5-1 and TRBJ2-1, is KAGVTQTPRYLIKTRGQQVTLSCSPISGHRSVSWYQQTPGQGLQFLFEYFSETQRNKGNFPGRFSGRQFSNSRSEMNVSTLELGDSALYLCASSLAGTADNEQFFGPGTRLTVL.

The rearrangement links TRBV5-1 to TRBJ2-3, with 10 bases that match TRBD1. This CDR3 spans 15 amino acids. V was pared by 0 bases and J by 5 bases, with 3 bases of the junction left unmatched. Germline V lookup: CDR1 SGHRS, CDR2 YFSETQ. The CDR3 sequence is CASSLADRGGDTQYF. The CDR3 coding sequence is TGCGCCAGCAGCTTGGCGGACAGGGGGGGAGATACGCAGTATTTT.

The chain uses TRBV7-2 and TRBJ1-1; D is unresolved. The CDR3 extends over 15 amino acids. CDR1 is SGHTA and CDR2 is FQGNSA in the germline V gene. V shed 2 bases and J shed 7 bases, with 17 bases lying between them. CDR3: CASSLRGKVFDEAFF. The CDR3 region has the DNA TGTGCCAGCAGCTTACGAGGGAAGGTATTTGATGAAGCTTTCTTT.

The chain joins TRBV11-2 to TRBJ1-1, with 7 bases fitting TRBD1. The CDR3 extends over 15 amino acids. Trimming took 1 base from V and 10 from J; bases not matched to a gene: 12. Germline CDR1 and CDR2: SGHAT and FQNNGV. CDR3 loop: CASSLAWDSRAGAFF. DNA of the CDR3: TGTGCCAGCAGCTTAGCTTGGGACAGCCGAGCGGGAGCTTTCTTT.

This clone was counted between two and nine times. V is TRBV9 and J is TRBJ2-1, with D possibly TRBD2 on 5 matching bases. CDR1 SGDLS and CDR2 YYNGEE come from the germline V gene. This CDR3 has 13 residues. V was shortened by 0 bases and J by 9 bases, with 10 bases between the two germline ends. The CDR3 protein is CASSVDLASEQFF. The DNA of the CDR3 is TGTGCCAGCAGCGTAGATCTAGCAAGTGAGCAGTTCTTC.